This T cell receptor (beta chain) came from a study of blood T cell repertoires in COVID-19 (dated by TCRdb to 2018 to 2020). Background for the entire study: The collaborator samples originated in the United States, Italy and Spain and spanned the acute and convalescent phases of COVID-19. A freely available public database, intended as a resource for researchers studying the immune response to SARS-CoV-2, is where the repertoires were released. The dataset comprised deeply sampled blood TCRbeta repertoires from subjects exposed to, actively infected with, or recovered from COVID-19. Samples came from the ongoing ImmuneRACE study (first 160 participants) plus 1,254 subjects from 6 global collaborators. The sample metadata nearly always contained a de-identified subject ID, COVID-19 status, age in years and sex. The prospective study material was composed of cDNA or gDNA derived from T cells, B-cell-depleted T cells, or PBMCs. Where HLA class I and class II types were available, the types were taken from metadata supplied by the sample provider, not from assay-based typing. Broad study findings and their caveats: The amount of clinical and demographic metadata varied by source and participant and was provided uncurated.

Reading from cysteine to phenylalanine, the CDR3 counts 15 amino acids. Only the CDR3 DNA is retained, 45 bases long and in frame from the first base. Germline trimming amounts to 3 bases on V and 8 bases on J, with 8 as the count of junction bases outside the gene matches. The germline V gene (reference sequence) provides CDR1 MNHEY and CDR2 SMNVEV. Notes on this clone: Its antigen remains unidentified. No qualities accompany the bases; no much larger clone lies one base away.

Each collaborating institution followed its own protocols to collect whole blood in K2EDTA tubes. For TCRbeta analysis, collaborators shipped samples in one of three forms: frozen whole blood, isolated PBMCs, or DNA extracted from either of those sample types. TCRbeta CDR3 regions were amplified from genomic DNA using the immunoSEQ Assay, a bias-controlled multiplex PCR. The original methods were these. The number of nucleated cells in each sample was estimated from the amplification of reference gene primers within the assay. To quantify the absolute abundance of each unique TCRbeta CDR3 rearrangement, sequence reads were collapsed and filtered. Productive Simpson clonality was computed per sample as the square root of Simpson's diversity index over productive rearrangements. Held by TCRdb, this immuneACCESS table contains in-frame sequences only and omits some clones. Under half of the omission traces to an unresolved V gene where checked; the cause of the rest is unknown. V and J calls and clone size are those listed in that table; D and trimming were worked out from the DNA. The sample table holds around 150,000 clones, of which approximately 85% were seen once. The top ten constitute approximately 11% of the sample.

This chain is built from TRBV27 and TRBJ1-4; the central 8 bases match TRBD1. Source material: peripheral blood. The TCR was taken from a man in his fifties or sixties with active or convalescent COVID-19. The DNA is TGTGCCAGCAGTTTCGCTCATAGACAGGGGGAAAAACTGTTTTTT. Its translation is CASSFAHRQGEKLFF. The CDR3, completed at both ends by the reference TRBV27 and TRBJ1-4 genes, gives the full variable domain EAQVTQNPRYLITVTGKKLTVTCSQNMNHEYMSWYRQDPGLGLRQIYYSMNVEVTDKGDVPEGYKVSRKEKRNFPLILESPSPNQTSLYFCASSFAHRQGEKLFFGSGTQLSVL.